The next 21 T cell receptor beta chains were all read from a single sample in a study of blood T cells in healthy people across ages. A sample-barcoded 5' primer and a J-beta primer mix were used in a second PCR of about 7 to 12 cycles. TCRdb itself ran the 5' RACE reads through MiXCR, one entry per CDR3 protein. The data hold over 950,000 distinct CDR3 sequences, with around 54% observed a single time. The material sequenced was blood. All receptors derive from a woman aged 55-75 years in good health.

There are a few counts of this clonotype. V gene TRBV4-2 combines with J gene TRBJ2-5; 8 nucleotides match TRBD2. CDR3 length equals 16 residues. In germline, CDR1 is LGHNA, CDR2 YNFKEQ. With V trimmed by 0 bases and J by 2 bases, 5 bases remained unmatched. The CDR3 is CASSQDSTSGQETQYF. The CDR3 nucleotides are TGTGCCAGCAGCCAAGATAGCACTAGCGGTCAAGAGACCCAGTACTTC.

The chain employs TRBV4-3 and TRBJ2-3; 11 bases align to TRBD1. Germline V lookup: CDR1 LGHNA, CDR2 YSLEER. Unmatched junction bases numbered 10, after V lost 3 bases and J lost 5 bases. This CDR3 region has 17 residues. The CDR3 coding sequence is TGCGCCAGCAGCCAGCTCTCTCCGGGACAGGGGGTAGATACGCAGTATTTT. As protein: CASSQLSPGQGVDTQYF.

Ten or more counts support this clonotype. V usage is TRBV15 and J usage is TRBJ2-5; D is unclear. The V end lost 1 base, the J end lost 5 bases, and 14 bases lay between the germline ends. The germline CDR1 and CDR2 sequences are LNHNV and YYDKDF (reference sequence). CDR3 length: 15 residues. The CDR3 DNA reads as TGTGCCACCAGCAGAGTCCCCCGGGCGACGGAGACCCAGTACTTC. This codes for CATSRVPRATETQYF.

The chain uses TRBV30 and TRBJ2-7; D remains ambiguous. The germline V gene has CDR1 GTSNPN and CDR2 SVGIG (reference sequence). The germline V and J ends were trimmed by 3 bases and 2 bases, with 14 bases remaining between them. This CDR3 region has 14 residues. CDR3 sequence reads: CAWSGLSFPYEQYF. The CDR3 region has the DNA TGTGCCTGGAGCGGCTTATCATTCCCCTACGAGCAGTACTTC. Based on the CDR3 plus reference TRBV30 and TRBJ2-7, the full variable domain is SQTIHQWPATLVQPVGSPLSLECTVEGTSNPNLYWYRQAAGRGLQLLFYSVGIGQISSEVPQNLSASRPQDRQFILSSKKLLLSDSGFYLCAWSGLSFPYEQYFGPGTRLTVT.

V gene TRBV20-1 combines with J gene TRBJ2-3; TRBD1 agrees at 8 bases. Germline assignment: CDR1 DFQATT and CDR2 SNEGSKA (reference sequence). There are 14 residues in the CDR3. J lost 6 bases, V lost 6 bases, and 11 bases had no gene match. The CDR3 DNA reads TGCAGTGCGAGGCAGGGGGCTTCCGGTGATACGCAGTATTTT. Translated: CSARQGASGDTQYF.

This clonotype was found a few times. The chain recombines TRBV7-9 with TRBJ2-4, with a weak D call TRBD2 (5 bases). Germline V gene sequence: CDR1 SEHNR, CDR2 FQNEAQ (reference sequence). CDR3 length: 13 amino acids. Trimming cost V 1 base and J 13 bases, with 14 bases left between them. The CDR3 nucleotides are TGTGCCAGCAGCTTAGTGGCGCAAGGCGGGCAGTACTTC. Protein product: CASSLVAQGGQYF.

The chain is built from TRBV6-5 and TRBJ2-7; D might be TRBD1 (7 bases). Trimming stripped 9 bases from V and 5 bases from J, with 20 bases between. Germline V gene sequence: CDR1 MNHEY, CDR2 SVGAGI. The CDR3 spans 14 residues. The CDR3 coding sequence is TGTGCCAGTAGAGCCAGGGGGGCAGGCGACGAGCAGTACTTC. Amino acids: CASRARGAGDEQYF.

This clonotype was observed a handful of times. J is TRBJ2-2 and V is TRBV28; D is possibly TRBD2 (6 bases). CDR1 is MDHEN and CDR2 is SYDVKM in the germline V gene. The CDR3 is made up of 15 amino acids. Trimming removed 4 bases at V and 2 bases at J, with 11 bases between. The chain's CDR3 is CASSWAGRNTGELFF. CDR3 bases: TGTGCCAGCAGTTGGGCCGGGAGAAACACCGGGGAGCTGTTTTTT.

The rearrangement joins TRBV7-2 to TRBJ2-7; possible D gene TRBD2, 6 bases. This CDR3 contains 15 residues. V lost 6 bases and J lost 3, with 18 bases in between. Germline V lookup: CDR1 SGHTA, CDR2 FQGNSA. The CDR3 spells CASRVRGYGSYEQYF. Written as DNA, the CDR3 is TGTGCCAGCAGGGTTCGGGGATACGGGAGCTACGAGCAGTACTTC.

The chain uses TRBV24-1 and TRBJ2-2, with 8 bases identical to TRBD1. Trimming at V came to 4 bases and at J to 7 bases, leaving 10 bases not matched to a gene. The CDR3 has 16 amino acids. Germline values: CDR1 KGHDR, CDR2 SFDVKD. CDR3 loop: CATSDLGGRGLGELFF. Here the CDR3 DNA reads TGTGCCACCAGTGACCTGGGAGGCAGGGGGCTCGGGGAGCTGTTTTTT.

This chain links TRBV29-1 with TRBJ2-1; possible D gene TRBD2, 5 bases. The CDR3 totals 14 residues. V was trimmed by 4 bases and J by 0 bases, leaving 10 bases between them. Germline V gene lookup returns CDR1 SQVTM and CDR2 ANQGSEA. The CDR3 DNA follows: TGCAGCGTTGTCGCGGGTTTCTCCTACAATGAGCAGTTCTTC. This gives the protein CSVVAGFSYNEQFF.

With regard to this clonotype: One end of the junction varies from germline; a read error may be responsible. The chain couples TRBV7-6 to TRBJ2-5; 13 positions agree with TRBD2. Germline V gives CDR1 SGHVS, CDR2 FNYEAQ. The CDR3 runs 17 residues. CDR3: CANSLMGLAGYQETQYF. CDR3 coding DNA: TGTGCCAACAGCTTAATGGGACTAGCGGGGTACCAAGAGACCCAGTACTTC.

The CDR3 bases are TGTGCCAGCCGCTCTGGGACTAGCGGGACCGAGCAGTACTTC. Residues: CASRSGTSGTEQYF. The chain links TRBV27 to TRBJ2-7; 13 positions match TRBD2. Germline values: CDR1 MNHEY, CDR2 SMNVEV (reference sequence). CDR3 length: 14 residues. Trimming removed 8 bases from V and 6 bases from J; junction bases left unmatched: 7.

The V and J genes are TRBV7-6 and TRBJ2-1, with D maybe TRBD2 (6 bases). The end of the DNA aligns better with TRBJ2-7, so the J call may be wrong. This CDR3 region has 13 residues. Germline CDR1 SGHVS, CDR2 FNYEAQ. CDR3 DNA sequence: TGTGCCAGCAGCGTCAGCGGGTACAATGAGCAGTACTTC. Translating it yields CASSVSGYNEQYF.

This clonotype was counted only a few times. The chain recombines TRBV3-1 with TRBJ2-1; D unclear. Germline CDR1 reads LGHDT; CDR2 reads YNNKEL (reference sequence). V was shortened by 0 bases and J by 0 bases, with 6 bases between the two germline ends. The CDR3 runs 15 residues. The CDR3 here is CASSQEWGSYNEQFF. The CDR3 nucleotides are TGTGCCAGCAGCCAAGAATGGGGCTCCTACAATGAGCAGTTCTTC.

This chain uses TRBV28 with TRBJ2-7, with TRBD2 matching 10 bases. The V segment lost 8 bases and the J segment 0 bases; nucleotides outside the gene matches: 10. CDR3 size: 16 residues. The germline CDR1 and CDR2 sequences are MDHEN and SYDVKM. Written as DNA, the CDR3 is TGTGCCAGCGTAGAGCGGGAGGGCCGGGGCTCCTACGAGCAGTACTTC. Amino acid sequence: CASVEREGRGSYEQYF.

The chain is built from TRBV6-5 and TRBJ2-1; tentatively, D is TRBD1 (6 bases). CDR1 MNHEY and CDR2 SVGAGI come from the germline V gene. The CDR3 loop spans 13 amino acids. V lost 7 bases to trimming and J lost 2 bases, with 9 bases between them. The CDR3 here is CASKQGPYNEQFF. The CDR3 DNA reads as TGTGCCAGCAAACAGGGCCCCTACAATGAGCAGTTCTTC.

The chain joins TRBV29-1 to TRBJ2-1, with 7 bases fitting TRBD1. With V trimmed by 4 bases and J by 6 bases, 9 bases remained unmatched. CDR3 size: 14 residues. Germline V CDR1 and CDR2: SQVTM, ANQGSEA. The chain's CDR3 is CSVGLDRSPNEQFF. The CDR3 bases are TGCAGCGTTGGTCTGGACAGGTCCCCCAATGAGCAGTTCTTC.

The chain employs TRBV20-1 and TRBJ2-7; no firm D call. This CDR3 is 14 amino acids long. Germline V gene sequence: CDR1 DFQATT, CDR2 SNEGSKA (reference sequence). Deletions cut 1 base from V and 4 bases from J, with 14 bases between. CDR3 in amino acids: CSARVPKMVYEQYF. In DNA, the CDR3 is TGCAGTGCTAGAGTGCCCAAGATGGTGTACGAGCAGTACTTC.

The chain has TRBV28 and TRBJ1-6; maybe TRBD1 (6 bases). Germline V lookup: CDR1 MDHEN, CDR2 SYDVKM. This CDR3 is built from 18 residues. The germline V and J ends were trimmed by 7 bases and 4 bases, with 23 bases remaining between them. The CDR3 nucleotides read TGTGCCAGCACCCAGGAGCCCGGGACAAGATCATATAATTCACCCCTCCACTTT. Its protein is CASTQEPGTRSYNSPLHF.

J is TRBJ2-7 and V is TRBV5-6; 9 bases agree with TRBD1. The CDR3 is made up of 15 amino acids. The V segment lost 2 bases and the J segment 4 bases; nucleotides outside the gene matches: 7. CDR1 is SGHDT and CDR2 is YYEEEE in the germline V gene. CDR3 amino acids: CASSFPGTGIYEQYF. The CDR3 DNA follows: TGTGCCAGCAGCTTCCCTGGGACAGGGATTTACGAGCAGTACTTC.